This T cell receptor (beta chain) was recorded in a study of T-cell reconstitution after alpha-beta-depleted transplantation in children. Construction of the TCRbeta library involved unique molecular identifiers. TCRdb fed the PCR reads into MiXCR, producing one record per CDR3 protein. The repertoire holds 250,000 to 350,000 distinct CDR3 sequences, over 8% seen once, with around a tenth in the top ten. The CDR3 runs 15 residues. V lost 4 bases to trimming and J lost 2 bases, with 12 bases between them. Germline V gene data show CDR1 as SGHKS and CDR2 as YYEKEE (reference sequence). The sequenced sample was PBMCs from the stem cell graft donor, obtained from the stem cell graft. This TCR was sampled from a human donor who donated a stem cell graft to a child with SCID. This chain connects TRBV5-5 to TRBJ2-2, with D possibly called TRBD1 or TRBD2 (6 bases each). CDR3 sequence (DNA): TGTGCCAGCAGCATTAAGGGGGGAAACACCGGGGAGCTGTTTTTT. Translating gives CASSIKGGNTGELFF.